The 7 T cell receptor beta chains presented below share a single source sample, sequenced in a study of cytomegalovirus exposure and HLA in healthy donors. This PCR relied on a set of 60 Vbeta primers and 13 Jbeta primers. Generated by immunoSEQ multiplex PCR, the TCRdb table keeps only in-frame clones and is missing some. Here the sample spans about 180,000 clones, around 80% being singletons. The sample was PBMCs. These receptors were collected from a girl under 18 in good health and CMV-seropositive.

J is TRBJ2-1 and V is TRBV19, with TRBD2 identical over 10 bases. The CDR3 consists of 17 residues. V dropped 1 base and J dropped 6; count of bases not matched to a gene: 9. Germline CDR1 LNHDA, CDR2 SQIVND (reference sequence). The CDR3 protein is CASSIVPLAGAFNEQFF. The DNA of the CDR3 is TGTGCCAGTAGTATAGTCCCCCTAGCGGGAGCCTTCAATGAGCAGTTCTTC.

As for this clone: At the DNA level, this CDR3 is encoded by other sequences in the same sample as well. CDR3 in amino acids: CASSYLAGGSYEQYF. The CDR3 region has the DNA TGTGCCAGCAGTTACCTGGCAGGGGGCTCCTACGAGCAGTACTTC. This chain uses TRBV6-5 with TRBJ2-7; 7 bases line up with TRBD1. With V trimmed by 2 bases and J by 0 bases, 4 bases remained unmatched. CDR3 length: 15 residues. CDR1 is MNHEY and CDR2 is SVGAGI in the germline V gene.

This chain's CDR3 is CASSLALDRVGAEAFF. CDR3 nucleotides: TGCGCCAGCAGCCTTGCTTTAGACAGGGTGGGCGCTGAAGCTTTCTTT. This chain uses TRBV4-3 with TRBJ1-1, with 7 bases matching TRBD1. Germline-derived CDR1 and CDR2 are LGHNA and YSLEER. J was trimmed by 6 bases and V by 4 bases; bases with no gene match: 14. The CDR3 sequence is 16 residues long.

This CDR3 is CASSSDRGDQPQHF. In nucleotides, the CDR3 is TGTGCCAGCAGTTCGGACAGGGGAGATCAGCCCCAGCATTTT. The chain recombines TRBV6-5 with TRBJ1-5; TRBD1 matches 9 bases. Trimming took 4 bases from V and 5 from J; bases not matched to a gene: 3. This CDR3 is 14 amino acids long. CDR1 is MNHEY and CDR2 is SVGAGI in the germline V gene.

The chain links TRBV6-5 to TRBJ2-3; 7 positions match TRBD2. The CDR3 has 15 residues. Germline CDR1 MNHEY, CDR2 SVGAGI. V gave up 5 bases and J gave up 0 bases; unmatched junction bases: 5. The CDR3 DNA sequence: TGTGCCAGCAGTCGAGCGGGAATTAGCACAGATACGCAGTATTTT. This encodes CASSRAGISTDTQYF.

The chain combines TRBV5-4 with TRBJ2-7; 7 nucleotides match TRBD1. CDR1 is SGHNT and CDR2 is YYREEE in the germline V gene (reference sequence). CDR3 length: 15 residues. V lost 0 bases to trimming and J lost 6 bases; unmatched junction nucleotides: 9. The CDR3 loop reads CASSLGVTGWAEQYF. The CDR3 coding sequence is TGTGCCAGCAGCTTGGGGGTGACAGGGTGGGCCGAGCAGTACTTC.

The DNA of the CDR3 is TGTGCCAGCAGTTTAGGACTGCGGGGACAGGGTTCCACTGAAGCTTTCTTT. Translated: CASSLGLRGQGSTEAFF. The V gene is TRBV27, the J gene TRBJ1-1; 9 bases line up with TRBD1. V was pared by 2 bases and J by 4 bases, with 11 bases of the junction left unmatched. The CDR3 is 17 amino acids. From germline, CDR1 is MNHEY and CDR2 SMNVEV (reference sequence).